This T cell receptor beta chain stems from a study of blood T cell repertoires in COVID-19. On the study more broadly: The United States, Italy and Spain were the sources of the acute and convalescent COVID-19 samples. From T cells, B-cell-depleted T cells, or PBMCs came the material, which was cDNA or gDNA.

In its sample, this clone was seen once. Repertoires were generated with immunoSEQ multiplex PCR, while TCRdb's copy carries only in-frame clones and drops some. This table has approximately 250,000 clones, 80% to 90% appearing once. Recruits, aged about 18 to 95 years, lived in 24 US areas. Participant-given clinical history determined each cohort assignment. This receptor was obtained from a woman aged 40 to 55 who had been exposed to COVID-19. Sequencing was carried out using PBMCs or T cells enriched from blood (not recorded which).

CDR3: CASSPQDRGDTQYF. The CDR3 DNA sequence: TGTGCCAGCTCACCGCAGGACAGGGGGGATACGCAGTATTTT. This sequence joins TRBV18 and TRBJ2-3; 10 nucleotides agree with TRBD1. The germline V gene encodes CDR1 KGHSH and CDR2 LQKENI. After removal of 3 bases from V and 6 bases from J, the junction contained 3 bases not matched to a gene. The length of the CDR3 is 14 residues.